This TCR beta chain stems from a study of T cells after yellow fever vaccination. Overall study findings and caveats: CD4 and CD8 compartments shared a small share of clonotypes. The presence of abundant clonotypes contaminating from the bulk population was possible in FACS-sorted repertoires. The booster saw the reappearance of most primary-vaccination clones (roughly 97% CD4, 80% to 90% CD8).

TCRdb fed the 5' RACE reads into MiXCR, producing one record per CDR3 protein. The sample gives around 65,000 distinct CDR3 sequences, roughly 6% of which show up once; less than 2.5% is in the top ten. This clonotype was detected many times. Its antigen is unidentified. With 3 bases clipped from V and 0 bases from J, the junction kept 2 bases outside the gene matches. CDR1 and CDR2 (germline): SGHTA, FQGNSA. CDR3 length equals 16 residues. This clonotype was obtained from a young man who received the YFV17D yellow fever vaccine. The material sequenced was CD4+ T cells sorted from PBMCs, taken less than 16 days after the first yellow fever vaccination. This chain uses TRBV7-2 with TRBJ2-6; 7 bases align to TRBD1. CDR3 region: CASSFRQGSGANVLTF. DNA for the CDR3: TGTGCCAGCAGCTTCCGACAGGGCTCTGGGGCCAACGTCCTGACTTTC.